This T cell receptor (beta chain) was profiled in a study of CD8 T cells in ankylosing spondylitis. Study observations and caveats: One TCR beta motif, made up of under ten highly homologous variants, appeared characteristic of ankylosing spondylitis blood. Some motif variants were previously reported in reactive arthritis synovial fluid and blood. According to the report, clones linked to the disease were significantly enriched in matched synovial fluid samples taken from ankylosing spondylitis patients.

TCRdb re-called the 5' RACE reads through MiXCR, storing one row per CDR3 protein. The sample lists some 140,000 distinct CDR3 sequences; about 7.3% were seen once. The CDR3 runs to 15 residues. Trimming stripped 5 bases from V and 7 bases from J, with 15 bases between. This clonotype was seen repeatedly, ten times or more. Its antigen is currently unknown. The chain is built from TRBV12-3 or TRBV12-4 and TRBJ1-6; D call uncertain. This TCR was sampled from a female donor with ankylosing spondylitis or in good health (not recorded which). Sequencing input: blood, either unsorted or a sorted T cell fraction (not recorded which). The CDR3 loop is CASSLTEGANSPLHF. CDR3 in DNA: TGTGCCAGCAGTCTTACCGAGGGCGCGAATTCACCCCTCCACTTT.